This T cell receptor beta chain is drawn from a study of blood T cell repertoires in COVID-19. Study-level background: Italy, Spain and the United States were the sources of the convalescent and acute COVID-19 samples.

The germline gives CDR1 LGHDT, CDR2 YNNKEL (reference sequence). The CDR3 extends over 14 amino acids. The trim removed 5 bases at V and 5 bases at J, leaving 5 bases unmatched. Participants, about 18 to 95 years old, spanned approximately 25 US areas. As handled by the study authors: Researchers report that nucleated cell counts were estimated from reference gene primer amplification. Produced via immunoSEQ multiplex PCR; TCRdb's table is partial and in-frame only. D and trimming were read from the DNA, whereas the V and J calls and clone size are those reported in that table. This sample has 350,000 to 450,000 clones, with over 80% found just once.

The sample was PBMCs or T cells enriched from blood (not recorded which). This rearrangement joins TRBV3-1 (or the pseudogene TRBV3-2) to TRBJ2-5, with 10 positions matching TRBD1. The clonotype comes from a woman aged 50 to 60 who had recovered from COVID-19. The CDR3 DNA reads TGTGCCAGCAGCGCCCGGACAGGGGGGGAGACCCAGTACTTC. Translation: CASSARTGGETQYF.